This T cell receptor (beta chain) emerged from a study of graft-versus-host responses after intestinal transplantation. Turning to the study itself: Recipients obtained multivisceral, liver-intestinal, or isolated intestinal transplants. All recipients were given anti-thymocyte globulin induction, and tacrolimus and steroids were then administered for about three years.

General observations from the study: Within the allografts of patients who had graft-donor T cell macrochimerism, graft-versus-host to host-versus-graft clonal ratios were high. Early post-transplant HvG declines tracked with peak circulating GvH clone levels.

TCRdb's table, derived via immunoSEQ multiplex PCR, lists solely in-frame clones and lacks some. The table lists 33,000 or so clones, about 93% of them singletons. Remarks on this clone: Its antigen is currently unknown.

This CDR3 is built from 21 residues. V shed 7 bases and J 0 bases; nucleotides not matched to a gene: 20. Germline lookup yields CDR1 MNHEY and CDR2 SMNVEV (reference sequence). Sequencing used PBMCs, obtained 16 days after intestinal transplant. This chain links TRBV27 with TRBJ2-2; 10 bases fit TRBD2. The sequence derives from a human patient who received an intestinal transplant, so some T cells may come from the graft donor. The CDR3 spells CASTTNLYSGRHEPNTGELFF. The DNA for the CDR3 is TGTGCCAGCACCACTAACCTTTATAGCGGGAGGCACGAACCGAACACCGGGGAGCTGTTTTTT.